These T cell receptor beta chains were read from a single sample in a study of blood T cell repertoires in COVID-19. Sequenced by immunoSEQ multiplex PCR; TCRdb stores in-frame clones only, minus some. Seen here are under 40,000 clones, less than 85% observed once, and the top ten hold around 14%. The source material was peripheral blood. These receptors all stem from a woman between 65 and 79 years old with acute or convalescent COVID-19. CDR3s include the opening cysteine and the closing phenylalanine or tryptophan. D genes are given only for firm matches. The listing skips clone size in some rows; elsewhere it reads once, few, many or a size class.

CDR3 length	V gene	J gene	clone size	D gene	CDR3 protein	CDR3 DNA
19	TRBV11-2	TRBJ2-6	NA	NA	CASSLDPLGGSSGANVLTF	TGTGCCAGCAGCTTAGATCCGTTAGGCGGAAGCTCTGGGGCCAACGTCCTGACTTTC
14	TRBV28	TRBJ1-5	once	TRBD1	CASSLTQGAQPQHF	TGTGCCAGCAGTTTAACCCAGGGGGCCCAGCCCCAGCATTTT
14	TRBV5-1	TRBJ1-6	few	TRBD1	CASSRGTDNSPLHF	TGCGCCAGCAGTAGGGGGACAGATAATTCACCCCTCCACTTT
15	TRBV5-1	TRBJ2-2	NA	NA	CASSTYNSNTGELFF	TGCGCCAGCAGTACTTATAACTCGAACACCGGGGAGCTGTTTTTT
15	TRBV28	TRBJ2-2	NA	TRBD1	CASSSRDRYTGELFF	TGTGCCAGCAGCTCCCGGGACAGATACACCGGGGAGCTGTTTTTT
17	TRBV9	TRBJ2-2	few	TRBD2	CASSVGEGSGNTGELFF	TGTGCCAGCAGCGTAGGGGAGGGTAGCGGGAACACCGGGGAGCTGTTTTTT
16	TRBV27	TRBJ1-4	NA	NA	CASSLSRGSHRGKLFF	TGTGCCAGCAGTTTATCGAGGGGGAGTCATCGGGGAAAACTGTTTTTT
14	TRBV6-5	TRBJ1-1	NA	NA	CASSYERAYTEAFF	TGTGCCAGCAGTTACGAGAGGGCCTACACTGAAGCTTTCTTT
15	TRBV28	TRBJ2-2	NA	TRBD1	CASKRQGAVGGELFF	TGTGCCAGCAAACGACAGGGGGCGGTCGGCGGGGAGCTGTTTTTT
14	TRBV2	TRBJ2-7	NA	NA	CASSPGLPGYEQYF	TGTGCCAGCAGCCCGGGTCTACCGGGATACGAGCAGTACTTC
16	TRBV5-1	TRBJ2-3	NA	TRBD2	CASSLGASGATDTQYF	TGCGCCAGCAGCTTGGGGGCTAGCGGGGCCACAGATACGCAGTATTTT
12	TRBV6-5	TRBJ1-1	NA	TRBD1	CASSRDRTEAFF	TGTGCCAGCAGCCGGGACAGGACTGAAGCTTTCTTT
13	TRBV28	TRBJ2-2	NA	NA	CASTPPGTGELFF	TGTGCCAGCACACCCCCCGGCACCGGGGAGCTGTTTTTT